The subject of this entry is one TCR beta chain. No cognate antigen has been identified for it. An end of the junction does not agree with germline; a read error may underlie this. This sample was taken from a study of blood T cells in healthy people across ages (dated by TCRdb to the mid-2010s). Study-wide context: Template switching captured roughly one uniquely barcoded TCR beta cDNA molecule per two T cells in model experiments. To track age-related changes in TCR beta repertoire diversity, the study relied on deep sequencing normalized with unique cDNA molecular identifiers. Donors were grouped into four age groups: young (average about 15 years), middle-aged (about 40), aged (62) and long-lived (approximately 81). To avoid experimental bias, donors of different ages were spread randomly across the sequencing lanes. The study analyzed two additional independent replicas of 1 million unique cDNA reads from the same blood draw for two donors, one aged 18 to 30 and one aged 80 or older. The full study reports these points: Compared with the aged group, more naive CD4+ T cells, fewer expanded clones and increased TCR diversity were shown by the long-lived group, suggesting age selection. Total diversity estimates from one million sequenced T cells were considered lower bounds and underestimates. There was a strong correlation between observed TCR beta diversity and the percentage of naive T cells measured by flow cytometry. Conclusive comparison of naive and antigen-experienced compartments was prevented by the profiling of bulk unsorted PBMCs. As age increased, observed TCR beta diversity per million T cells dropped in a roughly linear way, and a significant reduction was already evident by age 40. The CMV infection status of donors was not known, potentially confounding age-related changes in expanded clonotypes.

The method was 5' RACE. A second PCR of roughly 6 to 12 cycles was performed with a sample-barcoded 5' primer and a J-beta primer mix. Each TCR beta cDNA molecule received a unique molecular identifier from a template-switch 5' adaptor carrying 12 random nucleotides. Each sample yielded at least 2.5 million CDR3-containing paired-end reads. First-strand cDNA synthesis was performed from all RNA using the Mint cDNA synthesis kit, with priming by a TRBC-specific oligonucleotide. Following uracil-DNA glycosylase treatment, a first 18-cycle PCR with universal primers M1SS and BC2_uni_R was performed on all cDNA. The authors' analysis ran thus. Each sample was normalized by randomly selecting 1 million high-quality reads, each carrying a distinct molecular identifier. Reads sharing molecular identifiers were discarded rather than binned into consensus sequences. CDR3 identification, clonotype clustering and error correction used MiTCR with a Q25 quality threshold and the strictest error-elimination algorithm. A nonparametric unseen species model using Euler transformation provided a lower-bound estimate of total TCR beta diversity. The public reads were reanalyzed by TCRdb: fastp trimming at Q25, MiXCR alignment, in-frame beta chains only. Merged by CDR3 protein, the rows form single entries marked with the most common genes and DNA. It is TCRdb's table, rather than the study itself, that gives the V and J calls and clone size. This sample holds approximately 2,000,000 distinct CDR3 sequences; 30% to 40% were observed only once. 20% to 25% of the sample is taken by the ten largest.

As encoded in the germline V gene (reference sequence), CDR1 is MNHNY while CDR2 is SVGAGI. Inclusive of the bounding cysteine and phenylalanine, the CDR3 is 14 residues long. Only the CDR3 region is kept as DNA, spanning 42 bases read in frame from base 1. The donors were 40 or so Caucasian individuals from Russia, aged roughly 6 to 100 years, who were systemically healthy. Each donor gave 8.5 to 10 milliliters of peripheral blood, collected into EDTA-treated Vacutainer tubes. Ficoll-Paque density-gradient centrifugation was used to isolate PBMCs, with at least 6 million obtained per sample. Total RNA was extracted from PBMCs with Trizol reagent, with at least 6 micrograms obtained per sample. For every donor, flow cytometry on a PBMC aliquot measured the percentage of naive CD45RAhigh/CD27high T cells.

The chain links TRBV6-6 with TRBJ2-3; the D match is possibly TRBD1 or TRBD2, with 5 bases aligned in each. The material sequenced was blood. The sequence was obtained from a human donor in good health. The nucleotide sequence reads TGTGCCAGCAGTGATACTAGAAAGACAGTTACGCAGTATTTT. Protein translation: CASSDTRKTVTQYF.